A selection of T cell receptor beta chains follows, all from one sample in a study of T-cell reconstitution after alpha-beta-depleted transplantation in children. TCRdb re-analysed the PCR reads in MiXCR, keeping a single row per CDR3 protein. The sample gives some 200,000 distinct CDR3 sequences, around 9.9% of which show up once; about 30% is in the top ten. The sequenced sample was PBMCs, obtained before TCRalphabeta/CD19-depleted stem cell transplant. The receptors were sampled from a child under two years old with acute myeloid leukemia, due to receive a stem cell transplant. The CDR3 runs from the conserved cysteine through the conserved F or W. D genes are given only for firm matches. Clone size is not always given. Where it is, it says once, few, many or a class for expanded clones.

. many TRBJ2-1 TRBV7-8 TGTGCCAGCAGACCGGGACAACGCATTTTCAATGAGCAGTTCTTC CASRPGQRIFNEQFF
. many TRBJ2-7 TRBV7-6 TGTGCCAGCAGCTTAGTGGGGGGGCCACAGGGGGCCTACGAGCAGTACTTC CASSLVGGPQGAYEQYF
. many TRBJ1-2 TRBV10-3 TGTGCCATCAGTGATCCAACCGGGACACCCGGCTACACCTTC CAISDPTGTPGYTF
TRBD1 . TRBJ1-1 TRBV6-1 TGTGTCAGCAGCGCGACAGGGGGACTTAGTGTAGCTTTCTTT CVSSATGGLSVAFF
. many TRBJ2-1 TRBV5-1 TGCGCCAGCAGCTTGGAGCCAGCGGACTACAATGAGCAGTTCTTC CASSLEPADYNEQFF
. many TRBJ1-1 TRBV20-1 TGCAGTGCTAGAGGGGCAGCGGGAGCGAACACTGAAGCTTTCTTT CSARGAAGANTEAFF
TRBD2 many TRBJ2-1 TRBV5-1 TGCGCCAGCAGCTTCGGGGGACTAGCGGGAGAACATGAGCAGTTCTTC CASSFGGLAGEHEQFF
. many TRBJ1-1 TRBV11-2 TGTGCCAGCAGCTTAGCAGGGAGGAATGTGAACACTGAAGCTTTCTTT CASSLAGRNVNTEAFF
TRBD1 many TRBJ1-3 TRBV15 TGTGCCACCAGCAGAGCAAGCAGGGGGGACACCATATATTTT CATSRASRGDTIYF
. many TRBJ2-7 TRBV5-1 TGCGCCAGCAGCTTGGAGGCAGAGGACGAGCAGTACTTC CASSLEAEDEQYF
. . TRBJ1-6 TRBV19 TGTGCCAGTAGGTCGACAGGTCGGAGCTCCTATAATTCACCCCTCCACTTT CASRSTGRSSYNSPLHF
. many TRBJ1-6 TRBV7-2 TGTGCCAGCAGCTTAGTCGGAGGGATTGATTCACCCCTCCACTTT CASSLVGGIDSPLHF
. few TRBJ2-1 TRBV6-6 TGTGCCAGCACGTCGTACCTGTTCGATGAGCAGTTCTTC CASTSYLFDEQFF
. many TRBJ2-7 TRBV7-9 TGTGCCAGCAGCTTAAGGGGGACTGATTACGAGCAGTACTTC CASSLRGTDYEQYF
. many TRBJ2-7 TRBV20-1 TGCAGTGCTAGTTTCGTGGGAGAGCAGTACTTC CSASFVGEQYF
. . TRBJ2-6 TRBV29-1 TGCAGCGTTGGCCGTTCCGGGACGGACAACGTCCTGACTTTC CSVGRSGTDNVLTF
. many TRBJ2-7 TRBV7-8 TGTGCCAGCAGCCAAGCGACAGTTGAGCAGTACTTC CASSQATVEQYF
TRBD2 many TRBJ2-1 TRBV18 TGTGCCAGCTCACCCCCGGGACTAGCGGCCTACAATGAGCAGTTCTTC CASSPPGLAAYNEQFF
TRBD1 many TRBJ2-5 TRBV5-1 TGCGCCAGCAGCTTGGGGGACAGGGAATGGAAGACCCAGTACTTC CASSLGDREWKTQYF
TRBD1 many TRBJ1-6 TRBV14 TGTGCCAGCAGCCGACAGGGAAATAATTCACCCCTCCACTTT CASSRQGNNSPLHF